Listed below are T cell receptor beta chains from one sample, sequenced in a study of cytomegalovirus exposure and HLA in healthy donors. Profiled with immunoSEQ multiplex PCR; TCRdb holds only in-frame clones, not every one. The table gives around 65,000 clones; the top ten clones make up roughly 15% of it. Sequences were obtained from PBMCs. These receptors were collected from a boy younger than 18 in good health and CMV-seronegative. Each CDR3 is given with its conserved first and last residue. The D gene is left open where the match is weak.

j_gene | v_gene | d_gene | CDR3nt | CDR3aa
TRBJ2-7 | TRBV7-6 | . | TGTGCCAGCAGCGCAGGGGGGACCGGCGACGAGCAGTACTTC | CASSAGGTGDEQYF
TRBJ1-1 | TRBV6-5 | TRBD1 | TGTGCCAGCAGGCGGGGACAGGGGATCTACACTGAAGCTTTCTTT | CASRRGQGIYTEAFF
TRBJ2-1 | TRBV30 | . | TGTGCCTGGAGGGGGCAGCGCCCCTACAATGAGCAGTTCTTC | CAWRGQRPYNEQFF
TRBJ2-5 | TRBV5-1 | . | TGCGCCAGCAGCTCGGGACTGTCTGAAAAGACCCAGTACTTC | CASSSGLSEKTQYF
TRBJ2-2 | TRBV11-2 | TRBD1 | TGTGCCAGCAGCTTGAGGCAGGGGGCCACCGGGGAGCTGTTTTTT | CASSLRQGATGELFF
TRBJ2-7 | TRBV11-1 | . | TGTGCCAGCAGCTTAGACAGCGGGCAGTACTTC | CASSLDSGQYF
TRBJ1-3 | TRBV14 | . | TGTGCCAGCAGCCCCTCGACAGGCCTCTCTGGAAACACCATATATTTT | CASSPSTGLSGNTIYF
TRBJ2-5 | TRBV4-3 | TRBD2 | TGCGCCAGCAGCCTCCTAAGGGGGGCCGGGCTAGCGGGACCAGAGACCCAGTACTTC | CASSLLRGAGLAGPETQYF
TRBJ2-5 | TRBV7-3 | . | TGTGCCAGCAGCTTATCCGGCGGGGAGGTAAAAGAGACCCAGTACTTC | CASSLSGGEVKETQYF
TRBJ1-1 | TRBV30 | TRBD1 | TGTGCCTGGAGTACAGGGGGCGGGAACACTGAAGCTTTCTTT | CAWSTGGGNTEAFF
TRBJ2-7 | TRBV6-6 | TRBD1 | TGTGCCTCTGGAACAGGGGCTAGAGAGCAGTACTTC | CASGTGAREQYF
TRBJ1-1 | TRBV6-4 | . | TGTGCCAGCAGTCTTTCGGTGCAGGGTTTCACTGAAGCTTTCTTT | CASSLSVQGFTEAFF
TRBJ1-4 | TRBV2 | TRBD1 | TGTGCCAGCAGTGACCCGACAGGGGGCGGTGAAAAACTGTTTTTT | CASSDPTGGGEKLFF
TRBJ1-4 | TRBV7-9 | TRBD1 | TGTGCCAGCAGCTCAGGAAACAGGGGGCGTAATGAAAAACTGTTTTTT | CASSSGNRGRNEKLFF
TRBJ1-5 | TRBV14 | . | TGTGCCAGCAGCCAAGGAAGGGGCCAGCCCCAGCATTTT | CASSQGRGQPQHF
TRBJ1-4 | TRBV19 | TRBD1 | TGTGCCAGTACGAGGAGGGGACAGGCTTGGAATGAAAAACTGTTTTTT | CASTRRGQAWNEKLFF
TRBJ1-5 | TRBV2 | TRBD1 | TGTGCCAGCAGTGACAGGGGGTCTTATCAGCCCCAGCATTTT | CASSDRGSYQPQHF
TRBJ1-1 | TRBV10-2 | . | TGCGCCAGCAGTGTAGGGTATGGGGGGGCGACGAACACTGAAGCTTTCTTT | CASSVGYGGATNTEAFF
TRBJ1-6 | TRBV5-4 | TRBD1 | TGTGCCAGCAGCGCAGGACAGGGTAATTCACCCCTCCACTTT | CASSAGQGNSPLHF
TRBJ1-2 | TRBV2 | TRBD1 | TGTGCCAGCAGTCAGGACAGGGGGAACTATGGCTACACCTTC | CASSQDRGNYGYTF
TRBJ1-6 | TRBV7-8 | . | TGTGCCAGCAGCTTAGGTGGCCAGGGCAATTCACCCCTCCACTTT | CASSLGGQGNSPLHF
TRBJ2-1 | TRBV19 | TRBD1 | TGTGCCAGTAGTACTTCCTGGGACAGGGCTTCCTACAATGAGCAGTTCTTC | CASSTSWDRASYNEQFF